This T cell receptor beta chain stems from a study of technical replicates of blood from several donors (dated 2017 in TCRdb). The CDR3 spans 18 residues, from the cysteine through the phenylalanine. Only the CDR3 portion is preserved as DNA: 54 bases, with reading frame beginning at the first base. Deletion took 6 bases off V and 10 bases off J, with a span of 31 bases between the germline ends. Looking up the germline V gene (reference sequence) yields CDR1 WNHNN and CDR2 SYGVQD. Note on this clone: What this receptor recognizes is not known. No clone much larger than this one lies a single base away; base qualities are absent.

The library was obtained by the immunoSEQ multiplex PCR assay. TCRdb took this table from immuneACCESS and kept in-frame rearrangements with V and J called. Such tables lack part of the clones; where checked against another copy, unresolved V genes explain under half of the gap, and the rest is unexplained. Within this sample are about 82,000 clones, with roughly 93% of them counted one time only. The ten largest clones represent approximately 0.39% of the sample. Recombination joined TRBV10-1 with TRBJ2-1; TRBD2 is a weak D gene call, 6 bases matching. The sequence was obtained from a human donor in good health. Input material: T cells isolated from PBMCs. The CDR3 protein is CASSEAPGGSGAAKEQFF. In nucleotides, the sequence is TGCGCCAGCAGCGAAGCCCCCGGGGGTAGCGGAGCCGCCAAGGAGCAGTTCTTC.